A selection of T cell receptor beta chains follows, all from one sample in a study of blood T cell repertoires in COVID-19. This table comes from immunoSEQ multiplex PCR, and its TCRdb copy is limited to in-frame clones, with some not included. The data hold more than 150,000 clones, with roughly nine tenths observed a single time. Sequenced material: peripheral blood. These receptors were taken from a man in his 70s with active or convalescent COVID-19. The CDR3 runs from the conserved cysteine through the conserved F or W. The order of the fields is D gene, J gene, V gene, CDR3 DNA, CDR3 protein. D genes are given only for firm matches.

TRBD1	TRBJ1-2	TRBV9	TGTGCCAGCAGCCCCTTGACAGGGCACGTGGAGGGCTACACCTTC	CASSPLTGHVEGYTF
.	TRBJ1-1	TRBV29-1	TGCAGCGCCGCGGGGGGATCCCCGAACACTGAAGCTTTCTTT	CSAAGGSPNTEAFF
TRBD1	TRBJ1-3	TRBV7-2	TGTGCCAGCAGCCCGGGACAGTCTGGAAACACCATATATTTT	CASSPGQSGNTIYF
.	TRBJ1-2	TRBV2	TGTGCCAGCGGCTCGGACAGTGTGCCCTATGGCTACACCTTC	CASGSDSVPYGYTF
TRBD1	TRBJ1-6	TRBV5-1	TGCGCCAGCAGCTTGGGAGCAGGGGGTTCACCCCTCCACTTT	CASSLGAGGSPLHF
.	TRBJ1-5	TRBV7-2	TGTGCCAGCAGCAGAGTGGGCCAGTCCAATCAGCCCCAGCATTTT	CASSRVGQSNQPQHF
.	TRBJ1-4	TRBV4-3	TGCGCCAGCAGCCACGCAGGGTTTGAGGTGATTGGTAATGAAAAACTGTTTTTT	CASSHAGFEVIGNEKLFF
.	TRBJ1-6	TRBV2	TGTGCCAGCAGTGATGAAGGGGTGAATTCACCCCTCCACTTT	CASSDEGVNSPLHF
.	TRBJ1-4	TRBV19	TGTGCCAGTAGTGACCCTTCAGGTCCAACTAATGAAAAACTGTTTTTT	CASSDPSGPTNEKLFF
.	TRBJ2-7	TRBV6-2/TRBV6-3	TGTGCCAGCAGTTACGGGGCCAGAAGCTCCTACGAGCAGTACTTC	CASSYGARSSYEQYF
.	TRBJ2-1	TRBV7-2	TGTGCCAGCAGCTACGCGGGTCGTGAGCAGTTCTTC	CASSYAGREQFF
TRBD1	TRBJ1-1	TRBV29-1	TGCAGCGTTGCGACAGGGGCGGTGAACACTGAAGCTTTCTTT	CSVATGAVNTEAFF
TRBD1	TRBJ1-2	TRBV28	TGTGCCAGCAGTCCAGCAGACAGGGGGCAGGGGGGCTACACCTTC	CASSPADRGQGGYTF